A single sample is the source of the 22 T cell receptor beta chains below, sequenced in a study of T cell repertoires in cytomegalovirus infection. Their specific antigens are unknown. TCRdb reanalysed the reads using MiXCR and keeps one entry per CDR3 protein. Here the sample spans fewer than 950,000 distinct CDR3 sequences, over 25% being singletons. Source: cultured CD8+ T cells from PBMCs, taken from culture after CMV antigen stimulation. These receptors came from a human donor in good health (CMV status not recorded). Some clones in this sample may be carry-over from other donors' samples.

V and J are TRBV27 and TRBJ1-3; D remains ambiguous. Germline CDR1 is MNHEY and CDR2 is SMNVEV (reference sequence). V lost 4 bases and J 0 bases, leaving 10 bases between the germline ends. The CDR3 has 15 amino acids. CDR3 sequence (DNA): TGTGCCAGCAGTTCCAGACGGTACTCTGGAAACACCATATATTTT. Translating gives CASSSRRYSGNTIYF.

A few counts support this clonotype. The V and J genes are TRBV10-3 and TRBJ1-1; D gene uncertain. The CDR3 loop spans 12 amino acids. V lost 0 bases to trimming and J lost 7 bases, with 6 bases between them. The germline V gene encodes CDR1 ENHRY and CDR2 SYGVKD. The CDR3 protein is CAISESKSEAFF. For the CDR3, the DNA is TGTGCCATCAGTGAGTCGAAGAGTGAAGCTTTCTTT.

This clonotype turned up a few times. The chain links TRBV27 to TRBJ1-4, with D possibly being TRBD1 (5 bases). V gave up 3 bases and J gave up 0 bases, with 8 bases separating them. Germline lookup yields CDR1 MNHEY and CDR2 SMNVEV (reference sequence). CDR3 length: 15 amino acids. CDR3 coding DNA: TGTGCCAGCAGTTTGACAGTTGCAACTAATGAAAAACTGTTTTTT. This encodes CASSLTVATNEKLFF.

A few counts support this clonotype. CDR3 in amino acids: CASRQDRGYGYTF. DNA of the CDR3: TGTGCCAGCAGACAAGACAGGGGCTATGGCTACACCTTC. V usage is TRBV11-2 and J usage is TRBJ1-2; TRBD1 matches at 8 bases. The CDR3 contains 13 residues. Germline CDR1 SGHAT, CDR2 FQNNGV. With 6 bases clipped from V and 4 bases from J, the junction kept 4 bases outside the gene matches. The variable domain in full, completed from reference TRBV11-2 and TRBJ1-2, reads EAGVAQSPRYKIIEKRQSVAFWCNPISGHATLYWYQQILGQGPKLLIQFQNNGVVDDSQLPKDRFSAERLKGVDSTLKIQPAKLEDSAVYLCASRQDRGYGYTFGSGTRLTVV.

Only a few counts were recorded for this clonotype. V is TRBV27 and J is TRBJ1-5; TRBD1 might be the D (5 bases). V shed 3 bases and J shed 5 bases, with 11 bases lying between them. Germline assignment: CDR1 MNHEY and CDR2 SMNVEV (reference sequence). The CDR3 sequence is 14 residues long. The CDR3 reads CASSFSRADQPQHF. Here the CDR3 DNA reads TGTGCCAGCAGTTTTTCCAGGGCAGATCAGCCCCAGCATTTT.

The rearrangement links TRBV14 to TRBJ1-1, with unresolved D. CDR1 is SGHDN, CDR2 FVKESK, per germline. This CDR3 region has 13 residues. Deletions cut 3 bases from V and 6 bases from J, with 11 bases between. The CDR3: CASSHRGIPEAFF. In nucleotides, the CDR3 is TGTGCCAGCAGCCACAGAGGCATCCCTGAAGCTTTCTTT.

This clonotype has just a few counts. The V call is TRBV11-2, the J call TRBJ2-2; D is possibly TRBD2 (6 bases). Deletions cut 5 bases from V and 2 bases from J, with 21 bases between. The CDR3 extends over 18 amino acids. Germline CDR1 reads SGHAT; CDR2 reads FQNNGV. CDR3: CASSPWRGPNLNTGELFF. The CDR3 coding sequence is TGTGCCAGCAGCCCGTGGAGGGGACCCAACCTCAACACCGGGGAGCTGTTTTTT.

The chain is built from TRBV7-9 and TRBJ2-7; D remains unclear. The length of the CDR3 is 14 residues. Per germline, CDR1 SEHNR and CDR2 FQNEAQ (reference sequence). Deletions cut 5 bases from V and 2 bases from J, with 13 bases between. The CDR3 is CASSGTRITYEQYF. The CDR3 DNA follows: TGTGCCAGCAGCGGCACCAGGATTACCTACGAGCAGTACTTC.

In this sample, this clonotype turned up a few times. The rearrangement joins TRBV19 to TRBJ1-2, with D possibly being TRBD1 (5 bases). The length of the CDR3 is 12 residues. Germline V CDR1 and CDR2: LNHDA, SQIVND (reference sequence). V lost 9 bases and J 9 bases, leaving 17 bases between the germline ends. DNA of the CDR3: TGTGCCAGCCTAGGGGCTACCTTCAGCTACACCTTC. It translates to CASLGATFSYTF.

This rearrangement joins TRBV27 to TRBJ2-3, with D perhaps being TRBD1 or TRBD2 (6 bases each). From germline, CDR1 is MNHEY and CDR2 SMNVEV (reference sequence). Trimming cost V 2 bases and J 4 bases, with 13 bases left between them. CDR3 size: 15 residues. CDR3 sequence reads: CASSLQGTGSDTQYF. CDR3 DNA sequence: TGTGCCAGCAGTTTACAGGGGACTGGGTCAGATACGCAGTATTTT.

The chain carries TRBV10-3 and TRBJ2-7; 9 bases match TRBD1. The CDR3 covers 16 residues. Per the germline V gene, CDR1 is ENHRY and CDR2 is SYGVKD. The trim removed 3 bases at V and 4 bases at J, leaving 10 bases unmatched. The CDR3 bases are TGTGCCATCAGTGACTTTGACAGGGGGGGACAATACGAGCAGTACGTC. Protein sequence: CAISDFDRGGQYEQYV.

This clonotype was seen just once. This may come from a read error, since a much larger clone is one base off. The DNA for the CDR3 is TGTGCCAACAGCTTACGGAGGGTACAGGGGATTCACAATGAGCAGTTCTTC. Residues: CANSLRRVQGIHNEQFF. The V call is TRBV7-9, the J call TRBJ2-1; TRBD1 might be the D (7 bases). The germline CDR1 and CDR2 sequences are SEHNR and FQNEAQ (reference sequence). This CDR3 comprises 17 residues.

The genes are TRBV6-1 and TRBJ2-2; tentative D call: TRBD1 (6 bases). CDR3 size: 15 residues. The germline V and J ends were trimmed by 5 bases and 4 bases, with 14 bases remaining between them. Germline V gene sequence: CDR1 MNHNS, CDR2 SASEGT. CDR3 sequence: CASSPLGAVTGELFF. The CDR3 coding sequence is TGTGCCAGCAGTCCCCTGGGGGCCGTCACCGGGGAGCTGTTTTTT.

Comment on this clonotype: A read error may explain this, as a much larger clone is one base away. The chain is built from TRBV7-2 and TRBJ2-5; 8 bases agree with TRBD2. The CDR3 runs 18 residues. J lost 1 base, V lost 1 base, and 11 bases had no gene match. The germline V gene has CDR1 SGHTA and CDR2 FQGNSA. CDR3 nucleotide sequence: TGTGCCAGCAGCTTAGGTACTAGCGGAAGACTGATCCAAGAGACCCAGTACTTC. Protein product: CASSLGTSGRLIQETQYF.

In this sample, this clonotype turned up many times. CDR3 sequence (DNA): TGTGCCAGCAGCTTAGATCGGCCAGGGGGATATGACGAGCAGTACTTC. This codes for CASSLDRPGGYDEQYF. The chain joins TRBV7-8 to TRBJ2-7; 7 positions match TRBD1. From germline, CDR1 is SGHVS and CDR2 FQNEAQ. This CDR3 contains 16 residues. J lost 5 bases, V lost 1 base, and 11 bases had no gene match.

The V gene is TRBV6-1, the J gene TRBJ2-7; 10 nucleotides agree with TRBD1. With 10 bases clipped from V and 4 bases from J, the junction kept 10 bases outside the gene matches. The CDR3 consists of 14 residues. Germline V lookup: CDR1 MNHNS, CDR2 SASEGT. The CDR3 DNA is TGTGCCAACAGCCCGGGACAGGGGTCATACGAGCAGTACTTC. Protein: CANSPGQGSYEQYF.

This clonotype was seen repeatedly, ten times or more. The chain recombines TRBV7-9 with TRBJ1-1; D gene ambiguous. Germline V lookup: CDR1 SEHNR, CDR2 FQNEAQ (reference sequence). V was trimmed by 5 bases and J by 3 bases, leaving 7 bases between them. The CDR3 contains 12 residues. The CDR3 nucleotides are TGTGCCAGCAGCCCCTGGGACACTGAAGCTTTCTTT. It is translated as CASSPWDTEAFF.

This clonotype has just a few counts. The gene calls are TRBV6-2 or TRBV6-3 and TRBJ2-7, with a possible D match to TRBD2 (5 bases). The CDR3 contains 16 residues. Germline CDR1 MNHEY, CDR2 SVGEGT. Trimming removed 0 bases from V and 3 bases from J, with 15 bases in between. In DNA form, the CDR3 reads TGTGCCAGCAGTTACTCAACGGGGTGGATGGACTACGAGCAGTACGTC. Translation gives CASSYSTGWMDYEQYV.

This clonotype has a count of ten or more. The chain couples TRBV7-2 to TRBJ2-1; D unresolved. The germline CDR1 and CDR2 sequences are SGHTA and FQGNSA. The CDR3 consists of 14 residues. The V end was cut by 0 bases, the J end by 3 bases, with 6 bases between. The CDR3 region has the DNA TGTGCCAGCAGCTTAGCGGAGTTCTACAATGAGCAGTTCTTC. Its protein is CASSLAEFYNEQFF.

This chain joins TRBV5-6 and TRBJ2-1, with 9 bases matching TRBD2. CDR3 length: 15 amino acids. Germline V gene lookup returns CDR1 SGHDT and CDR2 YYEEEE. The trim removed 3 bases at V and 5 bases at J, leaving 6 bases unmatched. CDR3: CASSWPAGGDNEQFF. The CDR3 coding sequence is TGTGCCAGCAGCTGGCCGGCGGGGGGGGACAATGAGCAGTTCTTC.

The gene calls are TRBV2 and TRBJ2-7; D not certain. V was clipped by 2 bases and J by 4 bases, with 12 bases between them. The length of the CDR3 is 14 residues. CDR1 and CDR2 (germline): SNHLY, FYNNEI. CDR3 sequence reads: CASSEWATAYEQYV. The CDR3 coding sequence is TGTGCCAGCAGTGAATGGGCCACGGCGTACGAGCAGTACGTC.

This clonotype has more than one count but fewer than ten. The V call is TRBV7-9, the J call TRBJ2-5; 13 bases line up with TRBD2. Trimming cost V 5 bases and J 2 bases; bases outside gene matches: 5. Germline CDR1 SEHNR, CDR2 FQNEAQ (reference sequence). The CDR3 totals 16 residues. The CDR3 reads CASSQMGLAGQETQYF. The CDR3 nucleotides read TGTGCCAGCAGCCAGATGGGACTAGCGGGACAAGAGACCCAGTACTTC.